This T cell receptor beta chain derives from a study of T cell changes during pregnancy in multiple sclerosis. CDR1 SGHRS and CDR2 YFSETQ come from the germline V gene. The trim removed 4 bases at V and 6 bases at J, leaving 13 bases unmatched. This CDR3 contains 15 residues. TCRdb's table, derived via immunoSEQ multiplex PCR, lists solely in-frame clones and lacks some. The sample lists 60,000 to 75,000 clones, about 90% seen once, with approximately 1.5% in the top ten. This clonotype was sampled from a female donor with multiple sclerosis, enrolled in a pregnancy study. The chain employs TRBV5-1 and TRBJ2-7; 7 bases are a match to TRBD2. Sequenced here: peripheral blood, sampled after pregnancy. Here the CDR3 reads CASSTTSEKVVEQYF. DNA for the CDR3: TGCGCCAGCAGCACCACTAGCGAAAAGGTTGTCGAGCAGTACTTC. Full variable domain (remainder filled in from reference TRBV5-1 and TRBJ2-7): KAGVTQTPRYLIKTRGQQVTLSCSPISGHRSVSWYQQTPGQGLQFLFEYFSETQRNKGNFPGRFSGRQFSNSRSEMNVSTLELGDSALYLCASSTTSEKVVEQYFGPGTRLTVT.